One and the same sample provided the 31 T cell receptor beta chains below, sequenced in a study of shared clonotypes between healthy human individuals. Using immunoSEQ multiplex PCR, the repertoire was profiled, and TCRdb retains in-frame clones only, with some absent. The sample shows roughly 660,000 clones, less than 95% of them seen only once. The source material was memory CD8+ T cells from PBMCs. Regarding subset: CD45RO+ cells pooled with CCR7-negative TemRA cells. The receptors were gathered from a man aged 18-30 years in good health. Some clones in this sample may be carry-over from other donors' samples.

With respect to this clone: The sample carries other DNA sequences with the same CDR3. Here the CDR3 DNA reads TGTGCCAGCAGCTTTTCCGGCACTGAAGCTTTCTTT. This encodes CASSFSGTEAFF. The chain uses TRBV7-9 and TRBJ1-1; D call uncertain. The CDR3 consists of 12 residues. From germline, CDR1 is SEHNR and CDR2 FQNEAQ (reference sequence). V lost 3 bases and J 4 bases, leaving 6 bases between the germline ends.

This chain uses TRBV18 with TRBJ2-3, with a possible D match to TRBD2 (5 bases). The CDR3 runs 16 residues. Germline V gene data show CDR1 as KGHSH and CDR2 as LQKENI. Trimming took 0 bases from V and 6 from J, leaving 16 bases between them. The CDR3 nucleotides are TGTGCCAGCTCACCACCGACTCTACGGGGATATGATACGCAGTATTTT. Amino acid sequence: CASSPPTLRGYDTQYF.

The CDR3 protein is CASSQRIGGYNEQFF. For the CDR3, the DNA is TGCGCCAGCAGCCAACGCATAGGGGGCTACAATGAGCAGTTCTTC. The V call is TRBV4-1, the J call TRBJ2-1, with D possibly matching TRBD1 (6 bases). V lost 2 bases and J 3 bases, leaving 11 bases between the germline ends. The germline V gene encodes CDR1 MGHRA and CDR2 YSYEKL. This CDR3 contains 15 residues.

Concerning this clone itself: Other DNA sequences within the sample encode an identical CDR3. The V gene is TRBV27, the J gene TRBJ1-1, with TRBD1 identical over 8 bases. Trimming took 0 bases from V and 4 from J; bases not matched to a gene: 4. Germline V lookup: CDR1 MNHEY, CDR2 SMNVEV (reference sequence). The CDR3 runs to 15 residues. CDR3 in amino acids: CASSLSRTGGTEAFF. For the CDR3, the DNA is TGTGCCAGCAGTTTATCGAGAACAGGGGGCACTGAAGCTTTCTTT.

The chain employs TRBV27 and TRBJ2-7; TRBD2 matches at 11 bases. Germline V lookup: CDR1 MNHEY, CDR2 SMNVEV (reference sequence). This CDR3 contains 14 residues. Trimming removed 4 bases from V and 3 bases from J; junction bases left unmatched: 2. The CDR3 DNA reads as TGTGCCAGCAGTTCACTAGCGGGAGTCTACGAGCAGTACTTC. Translation: CASSSLAGVYEQYF.

The V and J genes are TRBV7-8 and TRBJ1-1; D remains ambiguous. This CDR3 comprises 12 residues. Germline CDR1 SGHVS, CDR2 FQNEAQ. Trimming pared 2 bases from V and 4 bases from J, leaving 5 bases between. The CDR3 DNA reads as TGTGCCAGCAGCTTAATCTCCACTGAAGCTTTCTTT. Protein: CASSLISTEAFF.

The chain joins TRBV7-8 to TRBJ2-7; the D is unclear. The CDR3 has 12 amino acids. Germline CDR1 is SGHVS and CDR2 is FQNEAQ. V lost 3 bases to trimming and J lost 4 bases, with 7 bases between them. The CDR3 here is CASSLSLYEQYF. Here the CDR3 DNA reads TGTGCCAGCAGCTTGTCTCTATACGAGCAGTACTTC.

For this clone: A far larger clone is off by one base, so a read error is likely. The chain recombines TRBV5-6 with TRBJ1-2; D call uncertain. Trimming took off 6 bases at V and 4 bases at J, with 13 bases between the two ends. The CDR3 totals 13 residues. CDR1 and CDR2 (germline): SGHDT, YYEEEE. CDR3 region: CASISRGSYGYTF. The CDR3 DNA is TGTGCCAGCATCTCACGGGGTAGCTATGGCTACACCTTC.

The chain combines TRBV7-8 with TRBJ2-2; D is undetermined. The CDR3 spans 14 residues. The germline CDR1 and CDR2 sequences are SGHVS and FQNEAQ. V was shortened by 2 bases and J by 1 base, with 5 bases between the two germline ends. The CDR3 coding sequence is TGTGCCAGCAGCTTACAGCGGAACACCGGGGAGCTGTTTTTT. Encoded protein: CASSLQRNTGELFF.

The V and J genes are TRBV5-8 and TRBJ2-5; 8 nucleotides match TRBD1. J was trimmed by 4 bases and V by 0 bases; bases with no gene match: 5. The CDR3 sequence is 15 residues long. Germline-derived CDR1 and CDR2 are SGHTS and YDEGEE. In nucleotides, the CDR3 is TGTGCCAGCAGCTTGGCCACAGGGGGAGGAGAGACCCAGTACTTC. Encoded protein: CASSLATGGGETQYF.

The chain combines TRBV7-6 with TRBJ2-7, with D maybe TRBD2 (5 bases). Germline CDR1 is SGHVS and CDR2 is FNYEAQ. Trimming stripped 1 base from V and 6 bases from J, with 10 bases between. The CDR3 is made up of 13 amino acids. The CDR3 reads CASSLGRVGEQYF. CDR3 sequence (DNA): TGTGCCAGCAGCTTAGGGCGGGTAGGCGAGCAGTACTTC.

Comment on this clone: One end of the junction is discordant with germline, which a read error may explain. The rearrangement joins TRBV19 to TRBJ1-2; D is unclear. The V gene's germline CDR1 is LNHDA and CDR2 SQIVND (reference sequence). The CDR3 runs 11 residues. The CDR3 reads CASRHGPKCSF. Written as DNA, the CDR3 is TGTGCCAGTCGCCACGGCCCCAAATGCTCCTTC.

The rearrangement joins TRBV29-1 to TRBJ2-3; TRBD1 agrees at 7 bases. The ends lost 6 bases at V and 6 bases at J; junction bases unmatched: 9. This CDR3 contains 13 residues. Germline CDR1 reads SQVTM; CDR2 reads ANQGSEA. The CDR3 region is CSVRDRDVDTQYF. The CDR3 DNA sequence: TGCAGCGTCCGGGACAGAGATGTCGATACGCAGTATTTT.

The chain uses TRBV12-5 and TRBJ2-1, with 10 positions matching TRBD2. CDR1 and CDR2 from the germline V gene are LGHNT and FRNRAP. V gave up 1 base and J gave up 8 bases; unmatched junction bases: 17. The CDR3 loop spans 19 amino acids. CDR3 coding DNA: TGTGCTAGTGGTTTGGGCCGAGACATCCTAGCGGGAGTCTCCCATGAGCAGTTCTTC. Translation gives CASGLGRDILAGVSHEQFF.

The chain is built from TRBV29-1 and TRBJ2-1, with TRBD2 matching over 8 bases. CDR3 size: 13 residues. The germline V gene has CDR1 SQVTM and CDR2 ANQGSEA. Trimming at V came to 3 bases and at J to 12 bases, leaving 10 bases not matched to a gene. As DNA, the CDR3 is TGCAGCGTTGAGGCGGGGGGCGGGCCGTTGCAGTTCTTC. Encoded protein: CSVEAGGGPLQFF.

V and J are TRBV4-3 and TRBJ1-1; D unresolved. Germline loops: CDR1 LGHNA, CDR2 YSLEER. V shed 0 bases and J shed 0 bases, with 2 bases lying between them. This CDR3 comprises 13 residues. Written as DNA, the CDR3 is TGCGCCAGCAGCCAAGATTTGAACACTGAAGCTTTCTTT. Translating gives CASSQDLNTEAFF.

CDR3 protein: CASSEMGLVWELFF. CDR3 nucleotide sequence: TGTGCCAGCAGTGAAATGGGTCTCGTGTGGGAGCTGTTTTTT. This chain connects TRBV6-1 to TRBJ2-2, with unresolved D. The CDR3 totals 14 residues. The V gene's germline CDR1 is MNHNS and CDR2 SASEGT. V lost 2 bases, J lost 9 bases, and 13 bases lay in between.

CDR3 bases: TGTGCCAGCTCTTCCGGCCCTGGACAGGGTTCTTACGAGCAGTACTTC. This sequence encodes CASSSGPGQGSYEQYF. This rearrangement joins TRBV27 to TRBJ2-7; 8 nucleotides agree with TRBD1. CDR1 and CDR2 from the germline V gene are MNHEY and SMNVEV (reference sequence). The V gene end was trimmed by 8 bases and the J gene end by 4 bases; junction bases not matched to a gene: 16. This CDR3 is 16 amino acids long.

The V call is TRBV7-9, the J call TRBJ1-1, with D maybe TRBD1 (6 bases). CDR1 SEHNR and CDR2 FQNEAQ come from the germline V gene (reference sequence). The CDR3 has 15 residues. V shed 5 bases and J shed 4 bases, with 17 bases lying between them. In DNA, the CDR3 is TGTGCCAGCAGCCAAAAGGCGGGCAGGGGCACTGAAGCTTTCTTT. Translation gives CASSQKAGRGTEAFF.

The sample holds one count of this clone. The genes are TRBV27 and TRBJ2-7; D perhaps matches TRBD1 (6 bases). The CDR3 is made up of 14 amino acids. V dropped 4 bases and J dropped 0 bases, with 10 bases sitting between them. Germline assignment: CDR1 MNHEY and CDR2 SMNVEV (reference sequence). The CDR3 loop reads CASSSRTVSYEQYF. CDR3 bases: TGTGCCAGCAGTTCCCGGACAGTCTCCTACGAGCAGTACTTC.

The CDR3 sequence is CASSPWTSGIPYEQYF. The CDR3 DNA follows: TGTGCCAGCAGCCCGTGGACTAGCGGGATCCCCTACGAGCAGTACTTC. The chain combines TRBV13 with TRBJ2-7, with 12 bases identical to TRBD2. The CDR3 is 16 residues long. V lost 5 bases to trimming and J lost 2 bases; unmatched junction nucleotides: 7. Looked up from germline, CDR1 is PRHDT and CDR2 is FYEKMQ (reference sequence).

CDR3 residues: CASSVGPRSYEQYF. The CDR3 DNA is TGTGCCAGCAGCGTGGGCCCACGGTCCTACGAGCAGTACTTC. J is TRBJ2-7 and V is TRBV9, with D hard to call. V lost 2 bases, J lost 1 base, and 10 bases lay in between. Germline V gene lookup returns CDR1 SGDLS and CDR2 YYNGEE. There are 14 residues in the CDR3.

The chain has TRBV19 and TRBJ1-2; a possible D gene is TRBD1 (5 bases). Between the trimmed V and J ends, which lost 7 bases and 0 bases, there was a span of 9 bases. The CDR3 consists of 13 residues. The germline gives CDR1 LNHDA, CDR2 SQIVND (reference sequence). The CDR3 sequence: CASMGGTNYGYTF. CDR3 DNA: TGTGCCAGTATGGGGGGGACTAACTATGGCTACACCTTC.

The chain has TRBV7-3 and TRBJ1-3; unclear D gene. CDR3 length: 15 amino acids. Germline V gene lookup returns CDR1 SGHTA and CDR2 FQGTGA. The ends were cut back, 2 bases at V and 0 bases at J, with 8 bases in the middle. The CDR3 nucleotides read TGTGCCAGCAGCTTAGGACGCTACTCTGGAAACACCATATATTTT. Translated: CASSLGRYSGNTIYF.

V gene TRBV5-1 combines with J gene TRBJ2-7; 12 bases match TRBD2. Germline CDR1 is SGHRS and CDR2 is YFSETQ. V dropped 4 bases and J dropped 4; count of bases not matched to a gene: 18. The CDR3 runs 19 residues. The CDR3 DNA reads TGCGCCAGCAGCCGTTTTCGGGGGGAAACTAGCGGGAGGTCGTACGAGCAGTACTTC. Translated, it gives CASSRFRGETSGRSYEQYF. The whole variable domain, filled in from reference TRBV5-1 and TRBJ2-7, reads KAGVTQTPRYLIKTRGQQVTLSCSPISGHRSVSWYQQTPGQGLQFLFEYFSETQRNKGNFPGRFSGRQFSNSRSEMNVSTLELGDSALYLCASSRFRGETSGRSYEQYFGPGTRLTVT.

The rearrangement links TRBV4-1 to TRBJ2-7; perhaps TRBD2 as D (6 bases). Germline lookup yields CDR1 MGHRA and CDR2 YSYEKL. This CDR3 contains 14 residues. V was pared by 5 bases and J by 2 bases, with 13 bases between. CDR3 nucleotides: TGCGCCAGCAGCGAACGGGACTTCGCCTACGAGCAGTACTTC. It is translated as CASSERDFAYEQYF.

The chain combines TRBV7-9 with TRBJ2-3; 12 bases line up with TRBD2. Looked up from germline, CDR1 is SEHNR and CDR2 is FQNEAQ (reference sequence). The CDR3 loop spans 16 amino acids. Losses at the gene ends were 5 bases for V and 0 bases for J; bases not matched to a gene: 3. The DNA for the CDR3 is TGTGCCAGCAGCGAGGGGACTAGCGGGAGCACAGATACGCAGTATTTT. It specifies CASSEGTSGSTDTQYF.

V is TRBV6-5 and J is TRBJ2-1; 10 bases are shared with TRBD2. This CDR3 comprises 15 residues. Germline V gives CDR1 MNHEY, CDR2 SVGAGI. Trimming removed 8 bases from V and 7 bases from J; junction bases left unmatched: 11. The CDR3 here is CASREREGRGNEQFF. Written as DNA, the CDR3 is TGTGCCAGCCGGGAGCGGGAGGGCCGTGGTAATGAGCAGTTCTTC.

The genes are TRBV5-1 and TRBJ1-4, with a weak D call TRBD1 (5 bases). The CDR3 runs 15 residues. The ends were cut back, 0 bases at V and 8 bases at J, with 14 bases in the middle. The germline V gene encodes CDR1 SGHRS and CDR2 YFSETQ. The CDR3 DNA is TGCGCCAGCAGCTTGGACGGGGGAGCGGGCGAAAAACTGTTTTTT. Its translation is CASSLDGGAGEKLFF. The complete variable domain, with remaining parts taken from reference TRBV5-1 and TRBJ1-4, reads KAGVTQTPRYLIKTRGQQVTLSCSPISGHRSVSWYQQTPGQGLQFLFEYFSETQRNKGNFPGRFSGRQFSNSRSEMNVSTLELGDSALYLCASSLDGGAGEKLFFGSGTQLSVL.

Concerning this clone: A read error may account for a junction end that differs from germline. V usage is TRBV29-1 and J usage is TRBJ1-1; 8 bases match TRBD1. Germline CDR1 SQVTM, CDR2 ANQGSEA. CDR3 length: 16 residues. The CDR3 DNA reads as TGCGGCGTTCCCGGGACAGGAATGCCCATGAACACTGAAGCTTTCTTT. Encoded protein: CGVPGTGMPMNTEAFF.

The chain links TRBV7-8 to TRBJ2-2, with no clear D. Trimming shortened V by 2 bases and J by 4 bases, and 29 bases separated the two germline ends. The CDR3 consists of 21 residues. Germline values: CDR1 SGHVS, CDR2 FQNEAQ. CDR3 loop: CASSLLGSVAFQTKGTGELFF. DNA for the CDR3: TGTGCCAGCAGCTTATTGGGTTCGGTTGCTTTCCAAACAAAGGGCACCGGGGAGCTGTTTTTT.